These 3 T cell receptor beta chains share one sample of origin, sequenced in a study of blood T cell repertoires in COVID-19. Profiling relied on immunoSEQ multiplex PCR, and the TCRdb table lists in-frame clones only, not all of them. Of 200,000 to 300,000 clones listed, about 88% are singletons. The specimen was peripheral blood. All receptors come from a man in his sixties who had recovered from COVID-19.

The rearrangement joins TRBV4-1 to TRBJ2-7; TRBD1 matches at 7 bases. CDR1 and CDR2 from the germline V gene are MGHRA and YSYEKL. The J segment lost 4 bases and the V segment lost 3 bases, leaving 9 bases of the junction unmatched. The CDR3 is 15 residues long. The CDR3 region is CASSHPAGTDYEQYF. The CDR3 nucleotides are TGCGCCAGCAGCCATCCCGCCGGGACAGATTACGAGCAGTACTTC.

The chain couples TRBV14 to TRBJ2-3; D call uncertain. The CDR3 has 13 amino acids. V lost 2 bases and J lost 7, with 10 bases in between. Germline CDR1 reads SGHDN; CDR2 reads FVKESK. The CDR3 DNA is TGTGCCAGCAGCCAACCCTCTTTAAATACGCAGTATTTT. Residues: CASSQPSLNTQYF.

This clone was seen once. This chain joins TRBV6-6 and TRBJ1-6; possible D gene TRBD1, 5 bases. Germline V lookup: CDR1 MNHNY, CDR2 SVGAGI (reference sequence). The CDR3 totals 13 residues. V lost 11 bases and J 7 bases, leaving 15 bases between the germline ends. The DNA for the CDR3 is TGTGCCGGGTCAGGGATTGACAATTCACCCCTCCACTTT. Protein: CAGSGIDNSPLHF.